The sequence of this T cell receptor beta chain was determined in a study of identical twins. One entry per CDR3 protein results from TCRdb running MiXCR on the 5' RACE reads. Among about 160,000 distinct CDR3 sequences listed, under 4.5% were seen once. Ten or more counts support this clonotype. Its antigen is unknown. Regarding the study as a whole: For cord blood, abundant beta clonotypes had fewer insertions, unlike memory repertoires, which showed none. Interpretation of the results relied on cross-sectional statistical analysis and not on following the same donors. For out-of-frame beta sequences, excess twin sharing was weaker.

This CDR3 is 16 amino acids long. With 6 bases clipped from V and 6 bases from J, the junction kept 15 bases outside the gene matches. CDR1 DFQATT and CDR2 SNEGSKA come from the germline V gene (reference sequence). The rearrangement joins TRBV20-1 to TRBJ2-2; 8 positions match TRBD2. Sequencing was carried out using memory T cells sorted from blood. This sequence was found in a man aged 18 to 35 in good health. The DNA for the CDR3 is TGCAGTGCCCCGAGGGGAGCGGGAGTCGGGTCCGGGGAGCTGTTTTTT. Its translation: CSAPRGAGVGSGELFF.